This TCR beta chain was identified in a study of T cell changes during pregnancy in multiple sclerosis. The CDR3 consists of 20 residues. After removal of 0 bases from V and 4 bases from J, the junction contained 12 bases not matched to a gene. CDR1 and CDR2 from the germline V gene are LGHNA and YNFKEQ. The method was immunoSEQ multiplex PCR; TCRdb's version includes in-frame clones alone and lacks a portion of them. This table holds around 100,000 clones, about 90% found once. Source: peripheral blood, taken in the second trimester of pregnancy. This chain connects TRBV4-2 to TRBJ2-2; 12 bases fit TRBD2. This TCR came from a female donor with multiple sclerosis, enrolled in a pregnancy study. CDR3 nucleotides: TGTGCCAGCAGCCAAGATCCTCTCCGCCTAGCGGGAGGGCGCACCGGGGAGCTGTTTTTT. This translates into CASSQDPLRLAGGRTGELFF.